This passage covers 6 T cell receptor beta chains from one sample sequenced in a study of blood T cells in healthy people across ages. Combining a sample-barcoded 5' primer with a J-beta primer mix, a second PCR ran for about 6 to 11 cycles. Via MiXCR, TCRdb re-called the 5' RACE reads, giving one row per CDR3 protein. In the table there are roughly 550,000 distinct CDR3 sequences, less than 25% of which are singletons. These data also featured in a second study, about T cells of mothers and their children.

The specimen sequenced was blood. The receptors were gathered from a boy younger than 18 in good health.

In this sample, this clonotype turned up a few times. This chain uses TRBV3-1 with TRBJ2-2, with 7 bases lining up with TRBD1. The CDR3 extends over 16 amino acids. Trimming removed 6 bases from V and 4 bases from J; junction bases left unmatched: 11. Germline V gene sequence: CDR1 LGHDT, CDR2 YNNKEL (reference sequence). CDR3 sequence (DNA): TGTGCCAGCAGGATTCATGGGACAGCCTTCACCGGGGAGCTGTTTTTT. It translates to CASRIHGTAFTGELFF.

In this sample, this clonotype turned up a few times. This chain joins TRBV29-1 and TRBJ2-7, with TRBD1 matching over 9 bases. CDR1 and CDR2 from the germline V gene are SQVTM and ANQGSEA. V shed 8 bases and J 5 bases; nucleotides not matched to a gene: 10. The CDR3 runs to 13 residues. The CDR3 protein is CSTRGQGFHEQYF. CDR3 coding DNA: TGCAGCACTCGGGGACAGGGCTTCCACGAGCAGTACTTC.

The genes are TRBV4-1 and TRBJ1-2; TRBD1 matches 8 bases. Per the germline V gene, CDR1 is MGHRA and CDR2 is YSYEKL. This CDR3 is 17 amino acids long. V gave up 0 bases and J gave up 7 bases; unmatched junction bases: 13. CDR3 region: CASSQEQAGQAVGGYTF. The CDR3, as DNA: TGCGCCAGCAGCCAAGAGCAGGCGGGACAGGCAGTTGGTGGCTACACCTTC.

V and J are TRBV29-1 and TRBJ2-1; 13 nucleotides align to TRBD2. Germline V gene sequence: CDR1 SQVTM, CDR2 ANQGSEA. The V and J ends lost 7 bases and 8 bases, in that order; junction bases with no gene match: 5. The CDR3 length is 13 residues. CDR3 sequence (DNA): TGCAGCGCCAGGACTAGCGGGAGAGATGAGCAGTTCTTC. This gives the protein CSARTSGRDEQFF.

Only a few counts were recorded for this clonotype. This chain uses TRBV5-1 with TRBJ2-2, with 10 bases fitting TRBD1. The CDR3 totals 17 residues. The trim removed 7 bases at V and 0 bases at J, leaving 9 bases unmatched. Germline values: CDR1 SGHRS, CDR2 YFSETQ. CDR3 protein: CASGPGQGIANTGELFF. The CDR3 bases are TGCGCCAGCGGACCGGGACAGGGGATTGCGAACACCGGGGAGCTGTTTTTT.

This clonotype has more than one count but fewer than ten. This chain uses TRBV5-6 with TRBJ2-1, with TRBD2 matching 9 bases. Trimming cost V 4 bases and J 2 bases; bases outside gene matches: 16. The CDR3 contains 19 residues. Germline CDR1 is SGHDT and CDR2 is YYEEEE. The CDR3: CASSHVRLSGGRTYNEQFF. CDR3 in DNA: TGTGCCAGCAGCCACGTACGACTTAGCGGGGGCCGCACCTACAATGAGCAGTTCTTC.